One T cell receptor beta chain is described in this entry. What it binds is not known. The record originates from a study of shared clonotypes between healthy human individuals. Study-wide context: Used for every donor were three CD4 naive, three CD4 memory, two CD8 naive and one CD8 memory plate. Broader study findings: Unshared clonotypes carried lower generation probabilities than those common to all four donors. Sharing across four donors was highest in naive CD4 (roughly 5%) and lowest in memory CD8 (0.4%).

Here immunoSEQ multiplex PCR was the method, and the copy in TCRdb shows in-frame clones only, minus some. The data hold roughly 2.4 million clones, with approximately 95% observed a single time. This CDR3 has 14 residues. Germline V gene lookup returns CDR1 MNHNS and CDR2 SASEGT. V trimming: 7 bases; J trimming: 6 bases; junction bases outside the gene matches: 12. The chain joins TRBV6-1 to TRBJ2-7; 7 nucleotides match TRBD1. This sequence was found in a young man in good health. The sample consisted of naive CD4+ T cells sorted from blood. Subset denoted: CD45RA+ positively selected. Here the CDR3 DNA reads TGTGCCAGCAAGGGGGACAGTTCAGGGTCCGAGCAGTACTTC. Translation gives CASKGDSSGSEQYF.